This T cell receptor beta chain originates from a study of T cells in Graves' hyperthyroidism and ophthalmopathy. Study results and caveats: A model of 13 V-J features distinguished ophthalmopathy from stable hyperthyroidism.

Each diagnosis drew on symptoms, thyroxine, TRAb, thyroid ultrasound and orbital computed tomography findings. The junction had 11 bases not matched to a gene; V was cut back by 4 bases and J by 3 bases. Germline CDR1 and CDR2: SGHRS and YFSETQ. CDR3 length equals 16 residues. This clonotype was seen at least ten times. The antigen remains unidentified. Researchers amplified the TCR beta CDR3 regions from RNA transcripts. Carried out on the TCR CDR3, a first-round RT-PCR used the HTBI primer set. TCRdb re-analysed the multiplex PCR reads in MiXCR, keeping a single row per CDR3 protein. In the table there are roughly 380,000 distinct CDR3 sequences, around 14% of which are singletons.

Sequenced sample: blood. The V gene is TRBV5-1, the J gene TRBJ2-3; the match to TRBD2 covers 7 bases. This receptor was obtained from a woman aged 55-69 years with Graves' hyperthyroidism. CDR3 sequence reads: CASSPSRGLGTDTQYF. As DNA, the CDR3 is TGCGCCAGCAGCCCCAGCCGCGGACTAGGGACAGATACGCAGTATTTT.